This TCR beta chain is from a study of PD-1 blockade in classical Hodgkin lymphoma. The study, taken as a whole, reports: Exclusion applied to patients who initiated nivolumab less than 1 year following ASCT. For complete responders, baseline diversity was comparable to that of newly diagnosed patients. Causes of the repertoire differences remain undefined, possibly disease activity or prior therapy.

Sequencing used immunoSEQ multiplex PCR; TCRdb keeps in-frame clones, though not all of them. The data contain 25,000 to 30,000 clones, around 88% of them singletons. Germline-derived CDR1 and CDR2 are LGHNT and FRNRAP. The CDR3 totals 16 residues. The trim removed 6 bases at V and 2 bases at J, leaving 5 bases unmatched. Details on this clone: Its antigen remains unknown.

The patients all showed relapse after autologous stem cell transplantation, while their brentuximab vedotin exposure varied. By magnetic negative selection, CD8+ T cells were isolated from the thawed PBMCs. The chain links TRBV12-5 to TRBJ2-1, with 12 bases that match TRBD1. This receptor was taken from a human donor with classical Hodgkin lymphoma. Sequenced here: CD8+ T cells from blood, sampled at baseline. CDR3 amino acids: CASGPGTGGTYNEQFF. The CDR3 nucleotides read TGTGCTAGTGGGCCAGGGACAGGGGGCACCTACAATGAGCAGTTCTTC. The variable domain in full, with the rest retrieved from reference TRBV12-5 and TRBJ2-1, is DARVTQTPRHKVTEMGQEVTMRCQPILGHNTVFWYRQTMMQGLELLAYFRNRAPLDDSGMPKDRFSAEMPDATLATLKIQPSEPRDSAVYFCASGPGTGGTYNEQFFGPGTRLTVL.